This T cell receptor (beta chain) originates from a study of post-analysis software for immune sequencing data. Study as a whole: Relapsing-remitting, secondary progressive and progressive-relapsing courses of multiple sclerosis were included. Findings and limits, study-wide: Compared with controls, patients had more of 4 to 6 TRBV segments, including TRBV5-6, TRBV5-1 and TRBV20-1. Multiple sclerosis was associated with a significant reduction in normalized Chao1 diversity relative to controls. F measure clustering grouped samples strongly by preparation batch.

Built from TCR beta cDNA, the libraries had unique molecular identifiers in them. There were 1 to 10 million T cells, and 450,000 to 550,000 cDNA molecules came from them. TCRdb reprocessed the PCR reads via MiXCR and lists one record per CDR3 protein. The sample has 350,000 to 450,000 distinct CDR3 sequences, approximately 38% seen once. The CDR3 extends over 16 amino acids. V shed 5 bases, J shed 0 bases, and the junction held 4 bases outside the gene matches. The germline V gene has CDR1 SGHAT and CDR2 FQNNGV. Only a few counts were recorded for this clonotype. Its antigen is not identified. The V call is TRBV11-2, the J call TRBJ2-1, with 10 positions matching TRBD2. The sequenced material came from blood. The sequence derives from a girl aged 10 to 17 with multiple sclerosis. CDR3 bases: TGTGCCAGCAGCCAACTAGCGGGGATCTCCTACAATGAGCAGTTCTTC. Translation: CASSQLAGISYNEQFF.